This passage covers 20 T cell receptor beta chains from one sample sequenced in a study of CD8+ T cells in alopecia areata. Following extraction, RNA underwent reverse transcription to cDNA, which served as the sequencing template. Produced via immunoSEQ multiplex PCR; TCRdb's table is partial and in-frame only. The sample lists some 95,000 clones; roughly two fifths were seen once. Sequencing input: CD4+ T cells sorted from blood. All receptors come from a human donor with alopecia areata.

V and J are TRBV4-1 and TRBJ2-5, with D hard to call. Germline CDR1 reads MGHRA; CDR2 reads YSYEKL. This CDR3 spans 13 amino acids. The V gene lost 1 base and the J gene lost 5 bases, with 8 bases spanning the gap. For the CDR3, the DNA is TGCGCCAGCAGCCAAGGTGTCCGGGAGACCCAGTACTTC. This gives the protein CASSQGVRETQYF.

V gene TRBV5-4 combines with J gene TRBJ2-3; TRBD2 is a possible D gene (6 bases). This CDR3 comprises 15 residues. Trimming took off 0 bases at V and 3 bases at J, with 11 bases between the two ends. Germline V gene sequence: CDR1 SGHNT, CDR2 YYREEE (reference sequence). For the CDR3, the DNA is TGTGCCAGCAGCTTGGATTGGAGGGGAACAGATACGCAGTATTTT. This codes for CASSLDWRGTDTQYF.

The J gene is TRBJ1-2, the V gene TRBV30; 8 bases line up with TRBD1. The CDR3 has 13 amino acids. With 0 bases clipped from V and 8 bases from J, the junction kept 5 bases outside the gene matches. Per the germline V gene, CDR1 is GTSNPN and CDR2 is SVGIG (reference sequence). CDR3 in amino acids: CAWSVSGGAGYTF. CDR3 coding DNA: TGTGCCTGGAGTGTATCAGGGGGCGCGGGCTACACCTTC.

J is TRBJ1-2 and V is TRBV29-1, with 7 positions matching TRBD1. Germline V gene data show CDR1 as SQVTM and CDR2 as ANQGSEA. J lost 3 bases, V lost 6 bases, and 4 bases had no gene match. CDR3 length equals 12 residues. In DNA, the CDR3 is TGCAGCGTGGCTGGACAGGACTATGGCTACACCTTC. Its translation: CSVAGQDYGYTF. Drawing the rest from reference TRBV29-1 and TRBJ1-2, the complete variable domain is SAVISQKPSRDICQRGTSLTIQCQVDSQVTMMFWYRQQPGQSLTLIATANQGSEATYESGFVIDKFPISRPNLTFSTLTVSNMSPEDSSIYLCSVAGQDYGYTFGSGTRLTVV.

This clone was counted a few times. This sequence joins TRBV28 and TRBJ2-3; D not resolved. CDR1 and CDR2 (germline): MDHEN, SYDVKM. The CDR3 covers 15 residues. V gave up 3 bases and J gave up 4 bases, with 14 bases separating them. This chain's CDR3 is CASSFFRGPPDTQYF. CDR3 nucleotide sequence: TGTGCCAGCAGTTTTTTTCGCGGTCCGCCAGATACGCAGTATTTT.

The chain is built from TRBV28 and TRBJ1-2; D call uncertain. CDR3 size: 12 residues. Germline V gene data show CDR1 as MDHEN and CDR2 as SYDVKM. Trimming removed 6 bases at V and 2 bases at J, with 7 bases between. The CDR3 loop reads CASRDLNYGYTF. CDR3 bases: TGTGCCAGCAGGGACTTAAACTATGGCTACACCTTC.

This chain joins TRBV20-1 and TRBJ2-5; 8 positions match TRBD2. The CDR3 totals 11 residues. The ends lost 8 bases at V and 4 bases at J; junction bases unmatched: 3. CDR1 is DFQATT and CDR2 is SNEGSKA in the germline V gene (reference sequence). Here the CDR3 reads CSREGRETQYF. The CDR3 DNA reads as TGCAGTCGGGAGGGCCGAGAGACCCAGTACTTC.

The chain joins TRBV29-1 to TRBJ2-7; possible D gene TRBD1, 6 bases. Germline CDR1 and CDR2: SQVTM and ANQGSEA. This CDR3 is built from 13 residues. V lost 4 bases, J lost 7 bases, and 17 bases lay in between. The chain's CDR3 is CSVATIFRGEQYF. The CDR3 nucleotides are TGCAGCGTTGCCACAATATTTAGGGGGGAGCAGTACTTC.

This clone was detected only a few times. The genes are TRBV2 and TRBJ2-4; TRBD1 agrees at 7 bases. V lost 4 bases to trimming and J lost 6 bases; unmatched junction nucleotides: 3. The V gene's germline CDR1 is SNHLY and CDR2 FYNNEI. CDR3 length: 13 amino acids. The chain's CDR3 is CASSGQGLNIQYF. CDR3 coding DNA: TGTGCCAGCAGTGGACAGGGCTTAAACATTCAGTACTTC.

CDR3 nucleotides: TGTGCCAGCAGTTCCGAGGAGACCCAGTACTTC. It encodes CASSSEETQYF. V is TRBV28 and J is TRBJ2-5; D not certain. The CDR3 is made up of 11 amino acids. Trimming removed 4 bases at V and 5 bases at J, with 5 bases between. Germline V lookup: CDR1 MDHEN, CDR2 SYDVKM.

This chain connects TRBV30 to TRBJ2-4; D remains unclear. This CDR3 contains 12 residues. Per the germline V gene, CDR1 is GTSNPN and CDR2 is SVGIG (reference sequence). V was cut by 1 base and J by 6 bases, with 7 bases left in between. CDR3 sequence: CAWSDTRNIQYF. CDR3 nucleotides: TGTGCCTGGAGTGACACCCGAAACATTCAGTACTTC.

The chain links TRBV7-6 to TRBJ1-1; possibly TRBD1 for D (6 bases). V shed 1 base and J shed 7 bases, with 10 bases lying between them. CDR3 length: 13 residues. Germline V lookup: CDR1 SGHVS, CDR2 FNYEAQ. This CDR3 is CASSLESRGEAFF. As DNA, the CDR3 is TGTGCCAGCAGCTTAGAGTCCAGGGGTGAAGCTTTCTTT.

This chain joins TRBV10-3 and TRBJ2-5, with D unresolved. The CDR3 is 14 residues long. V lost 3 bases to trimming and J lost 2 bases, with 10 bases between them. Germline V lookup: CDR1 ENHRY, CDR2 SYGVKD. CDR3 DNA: TGTGCCATCAGTGAATTAGTGGGGCAAGAGACCCAGTACTTC. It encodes CAISELVGQETQYF.

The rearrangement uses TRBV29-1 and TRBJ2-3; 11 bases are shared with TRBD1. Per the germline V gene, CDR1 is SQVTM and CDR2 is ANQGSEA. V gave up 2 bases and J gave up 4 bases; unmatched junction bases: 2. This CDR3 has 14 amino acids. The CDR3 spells CSVEMGQGADTQYF. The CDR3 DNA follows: TGCAGCGTTGAAATGGGACAGGGGGCAGATACGCAGTATTTT.

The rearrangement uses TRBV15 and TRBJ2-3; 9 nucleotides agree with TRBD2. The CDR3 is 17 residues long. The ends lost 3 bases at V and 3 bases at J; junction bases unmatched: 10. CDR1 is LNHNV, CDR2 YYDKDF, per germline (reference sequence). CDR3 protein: CATSSDFAGGSTDTQYF. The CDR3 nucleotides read TGTGCCACCAGCAGCGATTTTGCGGGGGGGTCGACAGATACGCAGTATTTT.

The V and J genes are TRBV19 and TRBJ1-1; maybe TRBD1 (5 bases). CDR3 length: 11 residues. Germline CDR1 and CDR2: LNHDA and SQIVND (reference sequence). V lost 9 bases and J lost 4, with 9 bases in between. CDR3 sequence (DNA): TGTGCCAGACGGAGGGGCACTGAAGCTTTCTTT. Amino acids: CARRRGTEAFF.

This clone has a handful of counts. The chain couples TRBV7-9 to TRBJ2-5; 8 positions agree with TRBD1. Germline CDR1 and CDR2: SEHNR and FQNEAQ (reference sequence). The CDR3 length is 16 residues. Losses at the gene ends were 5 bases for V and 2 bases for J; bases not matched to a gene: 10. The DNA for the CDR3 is TGTGCCAGCAGCCGAGGGTCAGGGGGCCTTCAAGAGACCCAGTACTTC. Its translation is CASSRGSGGLQETQYF.

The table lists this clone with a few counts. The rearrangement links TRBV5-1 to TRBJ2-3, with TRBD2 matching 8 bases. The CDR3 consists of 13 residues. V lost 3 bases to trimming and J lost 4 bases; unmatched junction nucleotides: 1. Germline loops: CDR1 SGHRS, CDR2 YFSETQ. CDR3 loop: CASSSGGADTQYF. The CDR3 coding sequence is TGCGCCAGCAGCTCCGGGGGGGCAGATACGCAGTATTTT.

The CDR3 coding sequence is TGCGCCAGCAGCTTGGTATCAGTAGAAGAGACCCAGTACTTC. This sequence encodes CASSLVSVEETQYF. The V gene is TRBV5-1, the J gene TRBJ2-5; the D is unclear. Germline CDR1 SGHRS, CDR2 YFSETQ. This CDR3 contains 14 residues. The V and J ends lost 0 bases and 3 bases respectively, with 9 bases between them.

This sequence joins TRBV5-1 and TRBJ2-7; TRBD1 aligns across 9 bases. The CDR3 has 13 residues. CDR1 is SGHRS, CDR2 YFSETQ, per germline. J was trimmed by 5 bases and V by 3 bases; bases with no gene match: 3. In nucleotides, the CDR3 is TGCGCCAGCAGCTCCGGGACAGGGAACGAGCAGTACTTC. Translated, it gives CASSSGTGNEQYF.